This is a list of T cell receptor beta chains from one sample in a study of cytomegalovirus exposure and HLA in healthy donors. TCRdb keeps only in-frame clones here, not all; method: immunoSEQ multiplex PCR. The repertoire holds 150,000 to 200,000 clones, with around four fifths as singletons. The specimen was PBMCs. The receptors stem from a man between 18 and 35 years old in good health and CMV-seropositive. The CDR3 runs from the conserved cysteine through the conserved F or W. Fields, in order: J gene, V gene, clone size, D gene, CDR3 DNA, CDR3 protein. A D gene is named only where the DNA matches it firmly. Where a row states a size, it is once, few, many or the class of an expanded clone; other rows omit it.

TRBJ1-2	TRBV10-2	-	TRBD1	TGCGCCAGCAGTGAGGGGTCGAGGACAGGAGAAGGTGGCTACACCTTC	CASSEGSRTGEGGYTF
TRBJ1-2	TRBV4-3	-	-	TGCGCCAGCAGCCAAGAGGTGTATGAAGGGGACTATGGCTACACCTTC	CASSQEVYEGDYGYTF
TRBJ2-7	TRBV13	-	TRBD2	TGTGCCAGCAGCTTAAGGACTAGTGGGGCTTTAACTGCCTACGAGCAGTACTTC	CASSLRTSGALTAYEQYF
TRBJ2-4	TRBV7-9	-	-	TGTGCCAGCAGCACATCGGACTATACGGATATTCAGTACTTC	CASSTSDYTDIQYF
TRBJ2-3	TRBV6-5	-	-	TGTGCCAGCAGCCCACCGGGCACAGATACGCAGTATTTT	CASSPPGTDTQYF
TRBJ2-2	TRBV5-1	-	TRBD1	TGCGCCAGCAGCGGGACCGGGACAGGGAACACCGGGGAGCTGTTTTTT	CASSGTGTGNTGELFF
TRBJ1-1	TRBV6-6	-	-	TGTGCCAGCAGCGACGCCGGGACACCGAACACTGAAGCTTTCTTT	CASSDAGTPNTEAFF
TRBJ1-2	TRBV4-1	many	TRBD1	TGCGCCAGCAGCCAAGGGACAGGGGGTAACTATGGCTACACCTTC	CASSQGTGGNYGYTF
TRBJ2-5	TRBV11-3	-	-	TGTGCCAGCAGCTTCTTCCAGGGAACCCAGTACTTC	CASSFFQGTQYF
TRBJ1-1	TRBV27	-	-	TGTGCCAGCAGTATAAACATGAACACTGAAGCTTTCTTT	CASSINMNTEAFF
TRBJ1-1	TRBV7-9	-	TRBD1	TGTGCCAGCAGCTTGGGGGGGACAGGGGGCTACACTGAAGCTTTCTTT	CASSLGGTGGYTEAFF
TRBJ1-1	TRBV18	-	-	TGTGCCAGCTCCTTTGACAAGACGTTAAAGAACACTGAAGCTTTCTTT	CASSFDKTLKNTEAFF
TRBJ1-5	TRBV2	-	TRBD1	TGTGCCAGCAGTGAGGGGACAGGGCATCAGCCCCAGCATTTT	CASSEGTGHQPQHF
TRBJ1-3	TRBV28	once	-	TGTGCCAGCAGTTTATCCACGGGATTTAGAAACACCATATATTTT	CASSLSTGFRNTIYF